This record covers a single T cell receptor beta chain. This sample was included in a study of T cell changes during pregnancy in multiple sclerosis. CDR3 length equals 11 residues. The V and J ends lost 6 bases and 6 bases respectively, with 5 bases between them. Germline CDR1 is LNHDA and CDR2 is SQIVND (reference sequence). Profiled with immunoSEQ multiplex PCR; TCRdb holds only in-frame clones, not every one. Of about 50,000 clones in the sample, 80% to 95% are singletons; the top ten hold 0.2% to 0.3%. The sequence was collected from a female donor with multiple sclerosis, enrolled in a pregnancy study. This specimen was CD4+ T cells from peripheral blood mononuclear cells, taken in the second trimester of pregnancy. The chain joins TRBV19 to TRBJ1-4; D not resolved. The CDR3 sequence is CASSVYEKLFF. In nucleotides, the CDR3 is TGTGCCAGTAGCGTCTATGAAAAACTGTTTTTT.